This is a list of T cell receptor beta chains from one sample in a study of beta chain features in type 1 diabetes. Generated by immunoSEQ multiplex PCR, the TCRdb table keeps only in-frame clones and is missing some. The data show 150,000 to 180,000 clones, 11% seen once. Specimen: central memory CD4+ T cells from blood. All receptors come from a man aged 18 to 35 in good health. CDR3s include the opening cysteine and the closing phenylalanine or tryptophan. D genes are given only for firm matches. Not every row has a clone size; where given, it reads once, few, many or a size class.

v_call	clone_size	d_call	j_call	cdr3_aa	cdr3_nt
TRBV25-1	.	TRBD1	TRBJ1-2	CASRGQAYNYGYTF	TGTGCCAGCAGAGGACAGGCTTATAACTATGGCTACACCTTC
TRBV6-5	once	.	TRBJ2-5	CASSYGGTQYF	TGTGCCAGCAGTTACGGGGGGACCCAGTACTTC
TRBV5-6	few	.	TRBJ2-3	CASSGWSFTDTQYF	TGTGCCAGCAGCGGTTGGTCTTTCACAGATACGCAGTATTTT
TRBV18	few	.	TRBJ1-2	CASSPTHVDLVANYGYTF	TGTGCCAGCTCACCGACTCATGTGGACCTGGTCGCTAACTATGGCTACACCTTC
TRBV9	.	.	TRBJ2-7	CASSVDVSYEQYF	TGTGCCAGCAGCGTAGATGTTAGCTACGAGCAGTACTTC
TRBV4-2	few	.	TRBJ1-2	CASSQDMGHYGYTF	TGTGCCAGCAGCCAAGATATGGGGCACTATGGCTACACCTTC
TRBV18	.	.	TRBJ2-7	CASSPTTGSYEQYF	TGTGCCAGCTCACCGACGACTGGGTCCTACGAGCAGTACTTC
TRBV4-1	.	TRBD1	TRBJ2-7	CASSQVGQGLYEQYF	TGCGCCAGCAGCCAAGTAGGACAGGGTTTGTACGAGCAGTACTTC
TRBV10-3	few	.	TRBJ1-2	CAISPRQDYGYTF	TGTGCCATCAGTCCCCGACAGGACTATGGCTACACCTTC
TRBV6-5	few	.	TRBJ2-5	CASSREKTQYF	TGTGCCAGCTCGCGCGAGAAGACCCAGTACTTC
TRBV25-1	few	TRBD1	TRBJ2-1	CASSATRPGQGMNEQFF	TGTGCCAGCAGTGCCACTCGACCGGGACAGGGGATGAATGAGCAGTTCTTC
TRBV6-6	.	.	TRBJ1-1	CASSYSRYWTEAFF	TGTGCCAGCAGTTACTCGAGGTACTGGACTGAAGCTTTCTTT
TRBV7-2	few	TRBD2	TRBJ2-5	CASSLPSGVRRETQYF	TGTGCCAGCAGCTTACCAAGCGGGGTGCGGAGGGAGACCCAGTACTTC
TRBV30	.	.	TRBJ1-4	CAWSAPLEKLFF	TGTGCCTGGAGTGCTCCCTTGGAAAAACTGTTTTTT
TRBV7-9	many	.	TRBJ2-2	CASSLAGTYGELFF	TGTGCCAGCAGCTTAGCAGGGACGTACGGGGAGCTGTTTTTT
TRBV6-5	few	.	TRBJ1-2	CASSATTNYGYTF	TGTGCCAGCAGCGCCACAACTAACTATGGCTACACCTTC
TRBV19	few	.	TRBJ2-7	CASSIGGTGAYEQYF	TGTGCCAGTAGTATAGGTGGGACGGGAGCCTACGAGCAGTACTTC
TRBV28	few	.	TRBJ1-5	CASSQPGQIRSQHF	TGTGCCAGCAGTCAACCGGGTCAGATTCGGTCCCAGCATTTT
TRBV7-2	few	.	TRBJ1-5	CASSLQDSNQPQHF	TGTGCCAGCAGCTTACAGGATAGCAATCAGCCCCAGCATTTT
TRBV5-1	few	.	TRBJ2-4	CASSGGLDRRDIQYF	TGCGCCAGCAGCGGGGGGTTGGACAGACGAGACATTCAGTACTTC
TRBV7-3	.	.	TRBJ2-6	CASSPQGSGANVLTF	TGTGCCAGCAGCCCCCAGGGCTCTGGGGCCAACGTCCTGACTTTC
TRBV13	.	.	TRBJ2-4	CASSLRGYKNIQYF	TGTGCCAGCAGCTTACGGGGTTACAAAAACATTCAGTACTTC
TRBV7-2	.	TRBD2	TRBJ2-3	CASSAGLVYADTQYF	TGTGCCAGCAGCGCCGGACTAGTTTACGCAGATACGCAGTATTTT
TRBV7-6	few	.	TRBJ2-7	CASGQGPSEQYF	TGTGCCAGCGGCCAGGGTCCATCCGAGCAGTACTTC
TRBV7-9	.	.	TRBJ2-7	CASSLFRPYEQYF	TGTGCCAGCAGCTTATTTAGACCCTACGAGCAGTACTTC
TRBV7-2	few	TRBD1	TRBJ1-5	CASSPGQGARQPQHF	TGTGCCAGCAGCCCCGGACAGGGGGCTCGGCAGCCCCAGCATTTT
TRBV9	few	.	TRBJ1-3	CASSVATFAGAGNTIYF	TGTGCCAGCAGCGTAGCTACTTTCGCAGGGGCTGGAAACACCATATATTTT
TRBV19	.	TRBD2	TRBJ2-1	CASSRSPGGGGVNEQFF	TGTGCCAGTAGCCGTTCCCCTGGCGGGGGGGGAGTCAATGAGCAGTTCTTC
TRBV5-1	.	.	TRBJ2-3	CASSRQGGDTQYF	TGCGCCAGCAGCCGCCAGGGGGGAGATACGCAGTATTTT
TRBV6-1	few	.	TRBJ1-1	CASSAEPGNTEAFF	TGTGCCAGCAGTGCAGAACCAGGGAACACTGAAGCTTTCTTT
TRBV10-3	.	.	TRBJ2-7	CAISESAGSYEQYF	TGTGCCATCAGTGAGTCGGCAGGGTCCTACGAGCAGTACTTC
TRBV7-2	.	.	TRBJ2-7	CASSLSSYEQYF	TGTGCCAGCAGCTTATCCAGCTACGAGCAGTACTTC
TRBV5-1	.	TRBD2	TRBJ2-1	CASSFAISGGPGNEQFF	TGCGCCAGCAGCTTCGCGATAAGCGGGGGGCCCGGAAATGAGCAGTTCTTC
TRBV10-3	many	.	TRBJ2-1	CAISVLRDTNEQFF	TGTGCCATCAGTGTGTTAAGGGACACCAATGAGCAGTTCTTC
TRBV11-2	few	TRBD1	TRBJ1-4	CASSRITGGREKLFF	TGTGCCAGCAGCCGAATCACAGGGGGCCGGGAAAAACTGTTTTTT
TRBV28	.	TRBD2	TRBJ2-3	CASSASGRTDTQYF	TGTGCCAGCAGTGCTAGCGGGAGGACAGATACGCAGTATTTT
TRBV7-9	.	.	TRBJ2-2	CASSPSRTGELFF	TGTGCCAGCAGCCCGAGCCGGACCGGGGAGCTGTTTTTT
TRBV5-1	few	.	TRBJ2-5	CASSSQGGGETQYF	TGCGCCAGCAGCTCCCAGGGAGGTGGCGAGACCCAGTACTTC
TRBV20-1	few	.	TRBJ2-5	CGGFQETQYF	TGTGGTGGCTTCCAAGAGACCCAGTACTTC
TRBV9	.	.	TRBJ2-2	CASSVEAGGLLFTGELFF	TGTGCCAGCAGCGTAGAGGCAGGCGGGCTCCTCTTCACCGGGGAGCTGTTTTTT
TRBV7-2	.	TRBD1	TRBJ2-4	CASSLAPQGSKNIQYF	TGTGCCAGCAGCTTAGCCCCACAGGGGTCCAAAAACATTCAGTACTTC
TRBV7-2	.	.	TRBJ2-7	CASSLGPVRSSYEQYF	TGTGCCAGCAGCCTGGGGCCGGTACGAAGCTCCTACGAGCAGTACTTC
TRBV18	many	TRBD2	TRBJ2-3	CASSPRASGGPYTDTQYF	TGTGCCAGCTCACCACGCGCTAGCGGGGGCCCTTACACAGATACGCAGTATTTT
TRBV2	.	TRBD1	TRBJ2-7	CASRRDRSSYEQYF	TGTGCCAGCAGGAGGGACAGGAGCTCCTACGAGCAGTACTTC
TRBV6-5	.	.	TRBJ2-7	CASSYSGVTPYEQYF	TGTGCCAGCAGTTACTCGGGGGTGACCCCCTACGAGCAGTACTTC
TRBV5-6	many	.	TRBJ2-7	CASKKGGFYEQYF	TGTGCCAGCAAAAAGGGGGGATTCTACGAGCAGTACTTC
TRBV6-5	few	.	TRBJ1-1	CASSPGAEAFF	TGTGCCAGCAGCCCGGGAGCGGAAGCTTTCTTT
TRBV21-1	many	.	TRBJ2-2	CASRNRGTGELFF	TGTGCCAGCAGAAACAGGGGGACCGGGGAGCTGTTTTTT
TRBV7-2	many	TRBD2	TRBJ2-5	CASGPPGGSETQYF	TGTGCCAGCGGTCCCCCGGGGGGATCGGAGACCCAGTACTTC
TRBV7-2	.	TRBD1	TRBJ1-1	CASSFPRQGRIGMNTEAFF	TGTGCCAGCAGCTTCCCAAGACAGGGGAGAATAGGGATGAACACTGAAGCTTTCTTT
TRBV29-1	.	TRBD1	TRBJ1-2	CSVDRGGGYTF	TGCAGCGTGGACAGGGGAGGCGGCTACACCTTC
TRBV7-2	.	.	TRBJ2-3	CASSLPGTNTQYF	TGTGCCAGCAGCTTACCCGGCACGAATACGCAGTATTTT
TRBV7-2	few	.	TRBJ2-4	CASSLGLGNIQYF	TGTGCCAGCAGCTTAGGACTGGGAAACATTCAGTACTTC